This is a list of T cell receptor beta chains from one sample in a study of CD8 T cells in ankylosing spondylitis. TCRdb ran MiXCR on the 5' RACE reads and lists one entry per CDR3 protein. This table has some 290,000 distinct CDR3 sequences, 20% appearing once. Sequences were obtained from blood, either unsorted or a sorted T cell fraction (not recorded which). Receptor source: a male donor with ankylosing spondylitis or in good health (not recorded which). The CDR3 runs from the conserved cysteine through the conserved F or W. Fields, in order: V gene, J gene, CDR3 protein.

>TRBV14|TRBJ2-5
CASSQNHRQETQYF
>TRBV15|TRBJ2-3
CATSRDTAGAADTQYF
>TRBV5-1|TRBJ2-5
CASSAEQETQYF
>TRBV9|TRBJ2-2
CASSVADRAGTGELFF
>TRBV5-1|TRBJ1-2
CASSLEVWGSGGYTF
>TRBV29-1|TRBJ2-1
CSARQGEQFF
>TRBV29-1|TRBJ2-5
CSVVGQGQQAGYF
>TRBV7-6|TRBJ2-1
CASSLDGAFYNEQFF
>TRBV20-1|TRBJ2-3
CSARVGGVTDTQYF
>TRBV9|TRBJ1-1
CASRRMGSGDTEAFF
>TRBV3-1|TRBJ2-1
CASSQNSLAGNEQFF
>TRBV29-1|TRBJ1-1
CSVFEGLNTEAFF
>TRBV12-3/TRBV12-4|TRBJ2-2
CASSQRKAGDGELFF
>TRBV5-6|TRBJ2-3
CASSLVTSGADTQYF
>TRBV29-1|TRBJ2-3
CSVASVAGVTQYF
>TRBV5-1|TRBJ1-1
CASSLALDSANTEAFF
>TRBV20-1|TRBJ1-6
CSARKVGAGNSPLHF
>TRBV5-1|TRBJ2-3
CASMRDGTTDTQYF
>TRBV5-1|TRBJ2-3
CASCPLAGADTQYF
>TRBV5-1|TRBJ1-2
CASSLAGQGATYGYTF
>TRBV2|TRBJ1-1
CASRGQVGTEAFF
>TRBV12-3/TRBV12-4|TRBJ1-5
CASTKGGVSDQPQHF
>TRBV20-1|TRBJ2-3
CSARLAGGRVGLTDTQYF
>TRBV7-8|TRBJ2-1
CASSALDRGRHNEQFF
>TRBV20-1|TRBJ2-1
CSARDFKKPGSYNEQFF
>TRBV12-3/TRBV12-4|TRBJ2-2
CASSFLLGTGELFF
>TRBV6-1|TRBJ2-3
CASSASGFQDTQYF
>TRBV28|TRBJ1-2
CASSYLSGSYGYTF
>TRBV6-2/TRBV6-3|TRBJ1-2
CASRETEANYGYTF
>TRBV12-3/TRBV12-4|TRBJ1-2
CASSLREGHAYTF
>TRBV5-1|TRBJ1-4
CASSLDGATNEKLFF
>TRBV5-5|TRBJ1-6
CASRTLGRLGNLHF
>TRBV20-1|TRBJ1-1
CSVGQYTEAFF
>TRBV23-1|TRBJ1-5
CASSQSLGTKPQHF
>TRBV12-3/TRBV12-4|TRBJ1-1
CASSLTVEAFF
>TRBV5-1|TRBJ2-1
CASSFRADNEQFF
>TRBV29-1|TRBJ2-1
CSGVNEQFF
>TRBV9|TRBJ1-2
CASSGAQSYGYTF
>TRBV10-2|TRBJ2-1
CASSEPGPGPQGRNEQFF
>TRBV12-3/TRBV12-4|TRBJ2-1
CASSFYRARQFF
>TRBV19|TRBJ2-1
CASSKGINEQFF
>TRBV9|TRBJ2-1
CASSVAQAGVGNEQFF
>TRBV12-3/TRBV12-4|TRBJ2-3
CASGGTSTDTQYF
>TRBV6-5|TRBJ2-1
CASTFAGTPYNEQFF
>TRBV4-2|TRBJ2-2
CASSQDPQTRRELFF
>TRBV20-1|TRBJ1-2
CSAGSGDNGYTF
>TRBV12-3/TRBV12-4|TRBJ1-1
CASNVRAGFPEAFF
>TRBV12-3/TRBV12-4|TRBJ1-2
CASSQTGWDGYTF
>TRBV4-1|TRBJ2-3
CASSQIGTLSERDTQYF
>TRBV7-3|TRBJ2-2
CASSFPDTGELFF
>TRBV28|TRBJ2-3
CASNPGTGVQTQYF
>TRBV12-3/TRBV12-4|TRBJ2-4
CASRRGREGKNIQYF
>TRBV5-1|TRBJ2-1
CASSRDRDRAGNEQFF
>TRBV6-5|TRBJ1-5
CASSYSVAGNQPQHF
>TRBV20-1|TRBJ1-5
CSVREFSNQPQHF
>TRBV11-2|TRBJ2-3
CASSLGLDREKYF
>TRBV5-1|TRBJ2-1
CASSSKPNIFYNEQFF
>TRBV12-5|TRBJ2-3
CASGFPGLAGADTQYF